The rows below give T cell receptor beta chains drawn from one sample of a study of blood T cell repertoires in COVID-19. Using immunoSEQ multiplex PCR, the repertoire was profiled, and TCRdb retains in-frame clones only, with some absent. The sample lists 150,000 to 200,000 clones, about 85% occurring once. Sequenced material: peripheral blood. These receptors were collected from a man aged 60 to 75 with acute or convalescent COVID-19. The CDR3 runs from the conserved cysteine through the conserved F or W. D genes are given only for firm matches. For some rows the clone size is stated as once, few or many, or as a class when expanded; others skip it.

>TRBJ1-4|TRBV5-1|.|.
TGCGCCAGCAGCTTGGACAGTTATGAAAAACTGTTTTTT
CASSLDSYEKLFF
>TRBJ2-5|TRBV5-4|.|.
TGTGCCAGCAGCTTGGGGCTAGGACAAGAGACCCAGTACTTC
CASSLGLGQETQYF
>TRBJ1-1|TRBV11-2|once|.
TGTGCCAGCAGCTCCTTAGGGGCGGAGAACACTGAAGCTTTCTTT
CASSSLGAENTEAFF
>TRBJ1-2|TRBV21-1|.|.
TGTGCCAGCAGCAAAGCTTCAGGGTACGTCGGCTACACCTTC
CASSKASGYVGYTF
>TRBJ1-1|TRBV2|.|TRBD1
TGTGCCAGCAGTTTCTCTTCGGGACAGGAAAATTTCTTT
CASSFSSGQENFF
>TRBJ1-2|TRBV10-3|once|.
TGTGCCATCAGTGAGTACAGGAACTATGGCTACACCTTC
CAISEYRNYGYTF
>TRBJ2-7|TRBV24-1|.|.
TGTGCCACCAGCCGGGACTCCTTGGACGAGCAGTACTTC
CATSRDSLDEQYF
>TRBJ1-1|TRBV6-5|few|.
TGTGCCAGCAGGCCCCGAGGAGGCATGAACACTGAAGCTTTCTTT
CASRPRGGMNTEAFF
>TRBJ1-6|TRBV7-9|.|.
TGTGCCAGCAGCTTAGCGTTCAGGGATTCACCCCTCCACTTT
CASSLAFRDSPLHF
>TRBJ2-3|TRBV2|once|.
TGTGCCAGCAGTCCCCGGGATACGCAGTATTTT
CASSPRDTQYF
>TRBJ1-5|TRBV27|.|.
TGTGCCAGCAGTTTGGCCGGGGTGAACAATCAGCCCCAGCATTTT
CASSLAGVNNQPQHF
>TRBJ2-7|TRBV14|once|.
TGTGCCAGCAGCCAAGATAAGAGAAGCTCCTACGAGCAGTACTTC
CASSQDKRSSYEQYF
>TRBJ2-7|TRBV19|.|.
TGTGCCAGTGGAAAGGGTAGCGGCACCTACGAGCAGTACTTC
CASGKGSGTYEQYF
>TRBJ2-7|TRBV7-9|.|.
TGTGCCAGCAGCTCACTCGACTCTCCACTCTACGAGCAGTACTTC
CASSSLDSPLYEQYF
>TRBJ1-6|TRBV5-1|once|.
TGCGCCAGCAGCTCCAGTCCCAATTCACCCCTCCACTTT
CASSSSPNSPLHF
>TRBJ2-7|TRBV7-3|.|TRBD1
TGTGCCAGCAGCTTGTACGGGACAGCCTCCTACGAGCAGTACTTC
CASSLYGTASYEQYF
>TRBJ1-3|TRBV5-6|.|TRBD1
TGTGCCAGCAGCCAGACCGGACAGGCTTACTCTGGAAACACCATATATTTT
CASSQTGQAYSGNTIYF
>TRBJ2-7|TRBV7-9|.|TRBD1
TGTGCCAGCAGCTTCCAACAGGGGGCTGGCTCCTACGAGCAGTACTTC
CASSFQQGAGSYEQYF
>TRBJ1-1|TRBV9|.|.
TGTGCCAGCAGCCCCCGACCATCAGGGGTGAGCACTGAAGCTTTCTTT
CASSPRPSGVSTEAFF
>TRBJ1-6|TRBV4-1|.|.
TGCGCCAGCAGCCAAGGAGGTACCGTTTCCGTGTCACCCCTCCACTTT
CASSQGGTVSVSPLHF
>TRBJ2-3|TRBV7-6|.|TRBD2
TGTGCCAGCAGCTCCACTAGCGGGCCGAATACGCAGTATTTT
CASSSTSGPNTQYF
>TRBJ2-1|TRBV11-2|.|.
TGTGCCAGCAGCACACAGGGCCCTGAGCAGTTCTTC
CASSTQGPEQFF
>TRBJ1-5|TRBV5-8|.|.
TGTGCCAGCAGCGGGGGGCAGCCCCAGCATTTT
CASSGGQPQHF
>TRBJ2-7|TRBV11-2|.|TRBD2
TGTGCCAGCAGCTTAGATCGGGGGGACGAGCAGTACTTC
CASSLDRGDEQYF
>TRBJ1-1|TRBV30|.|.
TGTGCCTGGAGTAGTGGCGGGAACACTGAAGCTTTCTTT
CAWSSGGNTEAFF
>TRBJ2-3|TRBV24-1|.|TRBD1
TGTGCCACCAGTGATTTGCTGGACAGGGGGTTAGATACGCAGTATTTT
CATSDLLDRGLDTQYF
>TRBJ1-2|TRBV27|.|TRBD1
TGTGCCAGCAGGGACAGGGGCTCGGGTAACTATGGCTACACCTTC
CASRDRGSGNYGYTF
>TRBJ1-5|TRBV30|.|TRBD1
TGTGCCTGGAGTGTAGAGGGGGCCCTACATCAGCCCCAGCATTTT
CAWSVEGALHQPQHF
>TRBJ2-3|TRBV7-2|once|TRBD2
TGTGCCAGCAGCCCCCCTAGCGGGGGCACAGATACGCAGTATTTT
CASSPPSGGTDTQYF
>TRBJ1-1|TRBV18|.|TRBD1
TGTGCCAGCTCACCATACGGACAGGGGGCGTCCGGGGCTTTCTTT
CASSPYGQGASGAFF
>TRBJ1-1|TRBV5-1|.|TRBD1
TGCGCCAGCAGCTTGACAGGGGAAATATACACTGAAGCTTTCTTT
CASSLTGEIYTEAFF
>TRBJ1-3|TRBV4-1|.|.
TGCGCCAGCAGCCAAGATCGGTCTGGAAACACCATATATTTT
CASSQDRSGNTIYF
>TRBJ2-5|TRBV11-2|.|TRBD1
TGTGCCAGCACCACTAGGGGATTACAGGGGGAGACCCAGTACTTC
CASTTRGLQGETQYF
>TRBJ2-7|TRBV28|.|TRBD2
TGTGCCAGCAGCGCTAGCGGGAGAGGCTACGAGCAGTACTTC
CASSASGRGYEQYF
>TRBJ2-7|TRBV23-1|.|TRBD2
TGCGCCAGCAGTCAATCCGGACTAGCGGGCCAGACGTCCTACGAGCAGTACTTC
CASSQSGLAGQTSYEQYF
>TRBJ1-1|TRBV3-1/TRBV3-2|.|.
TGTGCCAGCAGGGGGGCCAGCACTGAAGCTTTCTTT
CASRGASTEAFF
>TRBJ2-3|TRBV7-2|.|.
TGTGCCAGCAGCTTACAGCGCGCAGATACGCAGTATTTT
CASSLQRADTQYF
>TRBJ2-7|TRBV10-3|.|TRBD2
TGTGCCATCAGTGAGTCGCGGGGGGCTTACGAGCAGTACTTC
CAISESRGAYEQYF
>TRBJ1-2|TRBV19|.|TRBD1
TGTGCCAGTACCACGGGACAGGGAGGGAATGGCTACACCTTC
CASTTGQGGNGYTF
>TRBJ1-3|TRBV9|.|.
TGTGCCAGCAGCGTATCGGACACTGGAAACACCATATATTTT
CASSVSDTGNTIYF
>TRBJ2-3|TRBV7-2|.|.
TGTGCCAGCAGCTTAAAAGCGGCTTACACAGATACGCAGTATTTT
CASSLKAAYTDTQYF
>TRBJ1-2|TRBV30|.|.
TGTGCCTGGAGTGCGGTCTATGGCTACACCTTC
CAWSAVYGYTF
>TRBJ1-1|TRBV6-5|.|TRBD1
TGTGCCAGCAGTAACAGGGGGGGGAACACTGAAGCTTTCTTT
CASSNRGGNTEAFF
>TRBJ2-3|TRBV2|.|TRBD2
TGTGCCAGCAACCGACGGGAGGGGGTCGATACGCAGTATTTT
CASNRREGVDTQYF
>TRBJ2-5|TRBV7-2|.|TRBD2
TGTGCCAGCAGCTTAGAAGGAATCAGCGGGAGTGGGGAGACCCAGTACTTC
CASSLEGISGSGETQYF
>TRBJ2-2|TRBV5-5|.|.
TGTGCCAGCAGCTTGGAGGGGGTCACCGGGGAGCTGTTTTTT
CASSLEGVTGELFF
>TRBJ2-2|TRBV21-1|.|.
TGTGCCAGCAGCAAAGAGAGGGCCCGGGGTGGCACCGGGGAGCTGTTTTTT
CASSKERARGGTGELFF
>TRBJ1-2|TRBV5-1|.|TRBD1
TGCGCCAGCAGCCTTGGACAGGGAGCTAACTATGGCTACACCTTC
CASSLGQGANYGYTF
>TRBJ1-4|TRBV5-1|.|TRBD1
TGCGCCAGCAGCTTGGGGACAGGGGATGAAAAACTGTTTTTT
CASSLGTGDEKLFF
>TRBJ1-2|TRBV9|once|.
TGTGCCAGCAGCGTAGCCCCCAGGCTCGGCTACACCTTC
CASSVAPRLGYTF
>TRBJ2-1|TRBV12-5|once|.
TGTGCTAGTGGACGCTCGAACGGTGAGCAGTTCTTC
CASGRSNGEQFF